One sample yielded the 19 T cell receptor beta chains listed below, sequenced in a study of beta chain features in type 1 diabetes. Whole-study findings and limits: TCRB CDR3s were moderately but significantly shorter in Type 1 diabetes patients in all four CD4+ subsets.

Their cognate antigens are unknown. The study reverse transcribed the entire isolated RNA, so it sequenced expressed TCRB transcripts. TCRdb's table, derived via immunoSEQ multiplex PCR, lists solely in-frame clones and lacks some. In the table there are about 340,000 clones, about 14% of which are singletons. Sequenced input: naive CD4+ T cells from blood. All receptors come from a woman between 18 and 30 years old with type 1 diabetes.

V gene TRBV27 combines with J gene TRBJ2-5; D gene ambiguous. Per the germline V gene, CDR1 is MNHEY and CDR2 is SMNVEV (reference sequence). The CDR3 has 15 amino acids. Between the trimmed V and J ends, which lost 4 bases and 2 bases, there was a span of 14 bases. The CDR3 here is CASSSSWRFQETQYF. The CDR3 DNA follows: TGTGCCAGCAGTTCTTCTTGGCGGTTTCAAGAGACCCAGTACTTC.

This clone was seen more than once but under ten times. The chain carries TRBV7-9 and TRBJ1-5; D gene uncertain. V lost 3 bases to trimming and J lost 9 bases, with 12 bases between them. The CDR3 has 13 residues. Germline-derived CDR1 and CDR2 are SEHNR and FQNEAQ (reference sequence). The CDR3 reads CASSFTDAGPQHF. The CDR3 DNA is TGTGCCAGCAGCTTTACTGACGCGGGGCCCCAGCATTTT.

Concerning this clone: Other DNA sequences in the sample encode the same CDR3. The gene calls are TRBV6-6 and TRBJ1-5; D gene uncertain. The germline CDR1 and CDR2 sequences are MNHNY and SVGAGI (reference sequence). V lost 2 bases and J 0 bases, leaving 5 bases between the germline ends. CDR3 length equals 14 residues. CDR3 protein: CASSYSYSNQPQHF. In DNA form, the CDR3 reads TGTGCCAGCAGTTACAGCTATAGCAATCAGCCCCAGCATTTT.

The chain uses TRBV12-5 and TRBJ1-1; D is perhaps TRBD1 (5 bases). The CDR3 loop spans 14 amino acids. The germline V and J ends were trimmed by 7 bases and 4 bases, with 16 bases remaining between them. In germline, CDR1 is LGHNT, CDR2 FRNRAP. CDR3 protein: CASAGRGGSTEAFF. DNA for the CDR3: TGTGCTAGTGCAGGGAGGGGCGGTAGCACTGAAGCTTTCTTT. The whole variable domain, filled in from reference TRBV12-5 and TRBJ1-1, reads DARVTQTPRHKVTEMGQEVTMRCQPILGHNTVFWYRQTMMQGLELLAYFRNRAPLDDSGMPKDRFSAEMPDATLATLKIQPSEPRDSAVYFCASAGRGGSTEAFFGQGTRLTVV.

Here the CDR3 DNA reads TGTGCCTGGAGTCTCAGGGGTGCAGATACGCAGTATTTT. Translation gives CAWSLRGADTQYF. The chain has TRBV30 and TRBJ2-3; a weak D match, TRBD1 (6 bases). The germline V gene has CDR1 GTSNPN and CDR2 SVGIG (reference sequence). The CDR3 loop spans 13 amino acids. V shed 2 bases and J shed 4 bases, with 10 bases lying between them.

This clone was detected a few times. At the DNA level, this CDR3 is encoded by other sequences in the same sample as well. The chain recombines TRBV20-1 with TRBJ2-7; no firm D call. The CDR3 has 11 amino acids. The germline gives CDR1 DFQATT, CDR2 SNEGSKA (reference sequence). V was shortened by 1 base and J by 2 bases, with 3 bases between the two germline ends. The CDR3 sequence: CSARGAYEQYF. The CDR3 DNA reads as TGCAGTGCTAGAGGAGCCTACGAGCAGTACTTC.

This clone has more than one count but fewer than ten. This chain uses TRBV7-9 with TRBJ2-5; TRBD1 matches 7 bases. V lost 2 bases, J lost 7 bases, and 7 bases stayed unmatched. The CDR3 runs 14 residues. Germline assignment: CDR1 SEHNR and CDR2 FQNEAQ (reference sequence). The CDR3 here is CASSLLDPGGTQYF. In DNA form, the CDR3 reads TGTGCCAGCAGCTTATTAGATCCAGGGGGGACCCAGTACTTC.

CDR3 in amino acids: CASSLTGARPQFF. The CDR3 nucleotides are TGTGCCAGCAGTTTAACAGGGGCCCGTCCCCAGTTCTTC. The chain employs TRBV28 and TRBJ2-1; 7 bases align to TRBD1. The germline gives CDR1 MDHEN, CDR2 SYDVKM. This CDR3 is built from 13 residues. Losses at the gene ends were 2 bases for V and 13 bases for J; bases not matched to a gene: 8.

This chain joins TRBV6-5 and TRBJ2-1; D is perhaps TRBD2 (6 bases). The CDR3 runs 15 residues. Germline loops: CDR1 MNHEY, CDR2 SVGAGI. V lost 6 bases, J lost 3 bases, and 15 bases lay in between. For the CDR3, the DNA is TGTGCCAGCAGCTCTGGGGGGAAGCTCTACAATGAGCAGTTCTTC. This encodes CASSSGGKLYNEQFF.

This clone was detected only a few times. CDR3 bases: TGTGCCAGCAGCGTCCGGAGGGAGACTAGCACTGAAGCTTTCTTT. Translated: CASSVRRETSTEAFF. The chain links TRBV11-2 to TRBJ1-1; D call uncertain. V dropped 5 bases and J dropped 4 bases, with 17 bases sitting between them. Per the germline V gene, CDR1 is SGHAT and CDR2 is FQNNGV. The CDR3 consists of 15 residues.

This clone has more than one count but fewer than ten. V is TRBV7-2 and J is TRBJ2-3, with D possibly matching TRBD2 (5 bases). The CDR3 totals 16 residues. V lost 0 bases to trimming and J lost 5 bases, with 15 bases between them. From germline, CDR1 is SGHTA and CDR2 FQGNSA. CDR3 coding DNA: TGTGCCAGCAGCTTAGCTGTAGCGCTTCGTGGAGATACGCAGTATTTT. Protein: CASSLAVALRGDTQYF. Drawing the rest from reference TRBV7-2 and TRBJ2-3, the complete variable domain is GAGVSQSPSNKVTEKGKDVELRCDPISGHTALYWYRQSLGQGLEFLIYFQGNSAPDKSGLPSDRFSAERTGGSVSTLTIQRTQQEDSAVYLCASSLAVALRGDTQYFGPGTRLTVL.

The chain is built from TRBV9 and TRBJ2-1; possibly TRBD1 for D (5 bases). V dropped 0 bases and J dropped 2 bases, with 6 bases sitting between them. The CDR3 contains 14 residues. Looked up from germline, CDR1 is SGDLS and CDR2 is YYNGEE. The CDR3 DNA sequence: TGTGCCAGCAGCGTAGAACAGGCCTACAATGAGCAGTTCTTC. It translates to CASSVEQAYNEQFF.

The chain joins TRBV28 to TRBJ2-3; 8 nucleotides match TRBD2. The CDR3 contains 15 residues. Trimming at V came to 3 bases and at J to 1 base, leaving 3 bases not matched to a gene. CDR1 and CDR2 (germline): MDHEN, SYDVKM. DNA for the CDR3: TGTGCCAGCAGTTTTGAGACTAGCGGCACAGATACGCAGTATTTT. It is translated as CASSFETSGTDTQYF.

This clone was seen a few times. At one end the junction does not follow the germline gene, possibly because of a read error. This chain links TRBV5-4 with TRBJ2-3, with 14 bases identical to TRBD2. CDR1 is SGHNT, CDR2 YYREEE, per germline (reference sequence). CDR3 length: 16 residues. The CDR3 loop reads CASRLGTSGSTDTQYF. The DNA for the CDR3 is TGTGCCAGCAGATTGGGGACTAGCGGGAGTACAGATACGCAGTATTTT.

The chain is built from TRBV19 and TRBJ2-7, with D tentatively TRBD2 (5 bases). V was pared by 5 bases and J by 0 bases, with 11 bases between. Germline V lookup: CDR1 LNHDA, CDR2 SQIVND (reference sequence). This CDR3 has 14 residues. DNA of the CDR3: TGTGCCAGTAGTTCCACTAGGAGCTCCTACGAGCAGTACTTC. The encoded protein is CASSSTRSSYEQYF. Using reference TRBV19 and TRBJ2-7 for the parts outside the CDR3, the full variable domain is DGGITQSPKYLFRKEGQNVTLSCEQNLNHDAMYWYRQDPGQGLRLIYYSQIVNDFQKGDIAEGYSVSREKKESFPLTVTSAQKNPTAFYLCASSSTRSSYEQYFGPGTRLTVT.

This clone was counted a few times. V usage is TRBV11-2 and J usage is TRBJ2-1, with 15 bases matching TRBD2. Germline-derived CDR1 and CDR2 are SGHAT and FQNNGV. The CDR3 is 19 amino acids. With 4 bases clipped from V and 0 bases from J, the junction kept 7 bases outside the gene matches. The CDR3 loop is CASSWGLAGGPRSYNEQFF. As DNA, the CDR3 is TGTGCCAGCAGCTGGGGACTAGCGGGAGGTCCTCGCTCCTACAATGAGCAGTTCTTC.

The CDR3 nucleotides are TGCAGCGTTCACGGGACAGGGGGTTACGAGCAGTACTTC. It encodes CSVHGTGGYEQYF. The rearrangement links TRBV29-1 to TRBJ2-7, with 11 bases matching TRBD1. The CDR3 is 13 amino acids. CDR1 is SQVTM, CDR2 ANQGSEA, per germline. V lost 5 bases, J lost 4 bases, and 4 bases stayed unmatched.

The V call is TRBV2, the J call TRBJ2-1; 8 bases match TRBD2. The ends lost 6 bases at V and 5 bases at J; junction bases unmatched: 9. The CDR3 covers 15 residues. CDR1 and CDR2 (germline): SNHLY, FYNNEI. The CDR3 protein is CASRGTSGGHNEQFF. The DNA of the CDR3 is TGTGCCAGCAGAGGAACTAGCGGAGGACACAATGAGCAGTTCTTC.

The rearrangement links TRBV28 to TRBJ2-5, with 11 bases that match TRBD2. There are 13 residues in the CDR3. Germline V lookup: CDR1 MDHEN, CDR2 SYDVKM. V dropped 6 bases and J dropped 9; count of bases not matched to a gene: 6. Here the CDR3 reads CASRLSGGGAQYF. Here the CDR3 DNA reads TGTGCCAGCAGACTTAGCGGGGGGGGAGCCCAGTACTTC.